Below are 7 T cell receptor beta chains sequenced from a single sample in a study of blood T cell repertoires in COVID-19. The table came from immunoSEQ multiplex PCR; TCRdb's copy has only in-frame clones and leaves some out. The table shows some 200,000 clones, with more than 80% occurring only once. Sequenced material: PBMCs or T cells enriched from blood (not recorded which). Receptor source: a man aged 35-49 years who had recovered from COVID-19.

The rearrangement links TRBV19 to TRBJ1-5; no reliable D call. The V end lost 5 bases, the J end lost 2 bases, and 19 bases lay between the germline ends. Germline V gives CDR1 LNHDA, CDR2 SQIVND (reference sequence). The CDR3 has 17 amino acids. CDR3 bases: TGTGCCAGTAGTCCTCCTCGGCAGGCCGGGGGCAATCAGCCCCAGCATTTT. Its protein is CASSPPRQAGGNQPQHF.

In this sample, this clone turned up a few times. The chain joins TRBV5-5 to TRBJ2-7; D not certain. The length of the CDR3 is 12 residues. Trimming took 4 bases from V and 2 from J, leaving 7 bases between them. Germline CDR1 is SGHKS and CDR2 is YYEKEE (reference sequence). In DNA, the CDR3 is TGTGCCAGCAGCCGTATTACCTACGAGCAGTACTTC. Residues: CASSRITYEQYF.

The chain recombines TRBV7-8 with TRBJ2-1; 11 positions match TRBD2. The V segment lost 5 bases and the J segment 6 bases; nucleotides outside the gene matches: 6. Germline V gene sequence: CDR1 SGHVS, CDR2 FQNEAQ. The length of the CDR3 is 15 residues. The CDR3 reads CASSPTSGGFNEQFF. In DNA form, the CDR3 reads TGTGCCAGCAGCCCTACTAGCGGGGGTTTCAATGAGCAGTTCTTC.

This chain connects TRBV21-1 to TRBJ2-7; the table's D call TRBD2 went unverified against the DNA. TRBV21-1 is recorded as a pseudogene. The CDR3 has 15 amino acids. CDR3 nucleotide sequence: TGTGCCAGCAGCAAAGGATCCACGGTCCCCTACGAGCAGTACTTC. Translation: CASSKGSTVPYEQYF.

The chain is built from TRBV6-5 and TRBJ2-7; 11 nucleotides line up with TRBD2. V shed 11 bases, J shed 6 bases, and the junction held 15 bases outside the gene matches. Germline loops: CDR1 MNHEY, CDR2 SVGAGI. The CDR3 is 15 amino acids. CDR3 nucleotides: TGTGCCGCCGGCCTACTAGCGGGAGCTCCATCCGAGCAGTACTTC. Translation gives CAAGLLAGAPSEQYF.

This clone was detected only once. The chain has TRBV24-1 and TRBJ1-3, with 7 bases lining up with TRBD1. J lost 3 bases, V lost 3 bases, and 16 bases had no gene match. Germline lookup yields CDR1 KGHDR and CDR2 SFDVKD. The CDR3 spans 19 residues. Here the CDR3 reads CATSDALDRVHRYGNTIYF. The DNA of the CDR3 is TGTGCCACCAGTGATGCCCTAGACAGGGTTCACCGGTATGGAAACACCATATATTTT.

J is TRBJ2-7 and V is TRBV6-6, with a possible D match to TRBD1 (6 bases). Germline CDR1 and CDR2: MNHNY and SVGAGI (reference sequence). With 4 bases removed from V and 3 bases from J, the gap between germline ends came to 7 bases. The CDR3 has 12 residues. The CDR3 coding sequence is TGTGCCAGCAGTTCACAGGGCTACGAGCAGTACTTC. Protein product: CASSSQGYEQYF.